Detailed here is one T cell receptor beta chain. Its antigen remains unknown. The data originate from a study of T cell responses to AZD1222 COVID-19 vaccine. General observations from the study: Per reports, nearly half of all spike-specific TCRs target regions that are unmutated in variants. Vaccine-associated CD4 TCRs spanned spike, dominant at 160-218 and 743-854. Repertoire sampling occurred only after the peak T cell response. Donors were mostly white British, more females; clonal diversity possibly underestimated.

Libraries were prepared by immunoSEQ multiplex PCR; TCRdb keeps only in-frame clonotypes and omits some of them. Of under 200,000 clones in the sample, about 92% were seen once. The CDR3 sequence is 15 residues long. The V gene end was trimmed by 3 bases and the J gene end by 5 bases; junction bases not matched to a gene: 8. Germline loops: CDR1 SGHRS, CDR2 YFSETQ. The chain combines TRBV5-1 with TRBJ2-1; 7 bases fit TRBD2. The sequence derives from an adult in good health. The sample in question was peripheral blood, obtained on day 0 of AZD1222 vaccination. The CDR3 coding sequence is TGCGCCAGCAGCTGGGAGGGTTCAGGAAACAATGAGCAGTTCTTC. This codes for CASSWEGSGNNEQFF.